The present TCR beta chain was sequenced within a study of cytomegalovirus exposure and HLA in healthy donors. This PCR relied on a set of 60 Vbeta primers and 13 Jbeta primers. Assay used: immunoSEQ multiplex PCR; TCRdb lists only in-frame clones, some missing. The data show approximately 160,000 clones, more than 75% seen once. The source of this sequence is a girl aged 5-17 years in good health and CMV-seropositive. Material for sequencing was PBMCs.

This CDR3 reads CASIESVGGWGSDTQYF. The DNA for the CDR3 is TGTGCCAGCATTGAGTCCGTCGGGGGATGGGGGTCAGATACGCAGTATTTT. This chain uses TRBV28 with TRBJ2-3; perhaps TRBD2 as D (6 bases). The CDR3 covers 17 residues. Germline assignment: CDR1 MDHEN and CDR2 SYDVKM. Trimming took off 7 bases at V and 4 bases at J, with 24 bases between the two ends. The complete variable domain, with remaining parts taken from reference TRBV28 and TRBJ2-3, reads DVKVTQSSRYLVKRTGEKVFLECVQDMDHENMFWYRQDPGLGLRLIYFSYDVKMKEKGDIPEGYSVSREKKERFSLILESASTNQTSMYLCASIESVGGWGSDTQYFGPGTRLTVL.